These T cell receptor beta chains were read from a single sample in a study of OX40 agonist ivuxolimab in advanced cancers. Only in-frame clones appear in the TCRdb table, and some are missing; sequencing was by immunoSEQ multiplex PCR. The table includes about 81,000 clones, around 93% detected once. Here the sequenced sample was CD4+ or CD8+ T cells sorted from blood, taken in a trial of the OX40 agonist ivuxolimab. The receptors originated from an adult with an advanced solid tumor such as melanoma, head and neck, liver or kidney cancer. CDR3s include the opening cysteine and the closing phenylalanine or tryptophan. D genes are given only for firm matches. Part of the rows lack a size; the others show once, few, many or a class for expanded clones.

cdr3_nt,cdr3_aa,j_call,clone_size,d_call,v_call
TGTGCCAGCAGCCCCGGCGGCTACGAGCAGTACTTC,CASSPGGYEQYF,TRBJ2-7,.,.,TRBV7-6
TGTGCCAGCAGGGGACAGGGGGCTGGGCAAGAGACCCAGTACTTC,CASRGQGAGQETQYF,TRBJ2-5,.,TRBD1,TRBV5-6
TGTGCCCTTAGCCCCATTGTCTCCGAGCAGTACTTC,CALSPIVSEQYF,TRBJ2-7,.,.,TRBV7-9
TGTGCCAGTAGTCTGATAGCGGGGGGTACAGATACGCAGTATTTT,CASSLIAGGTDTQYF,TRBJ2-3,.,TRBD2,TRBV19
TGCGCCAGCAGCCGCACCAGACAGGGGGTAGAAAAACTGTTTTTT,CASSRTRQGVEKLFF,TRBJ1-4,.,TRBD1,TRBV4-3
TGCGCCAGCAGTGGACGACCCCTCTGGGAGCGGGCCCTATGCGAGACCCAGTACTTC,CASSGRPLWERALCETQYF,TRBJ2-5,once,.,TRBV10-1
TGTGCCAGCAGTTTTCTGGCGGGGGGAGGCCAAGAGACCCAGTACTTC,CASSFLAGGGQETQYF,TRBJ2-5,once,TRBD2,TRBV27
TGTGCCAGCAGCTTAGGTGGGCTTGGCACTGAAGCTTTCTTT,CASSLGGLGTEAFF,TRBJ1-1,.,.,TRBV7-9
TGCGCCAGCAGCCAAGGACTGAGCGGGAGGGGGACAGATACGCAGTATTTT,CASSQGLSGRGTDTQYF,TRBJ2-3,.,TRBD2,TRBV4-3
TGTGCCACCAGCAGAGCAATTCATACGGGCTACACCTTC,CATSRAIHTGYTF,TRBJ1-2,.,.,TRBV15
TGTGCCAGCAGCGTCACAGGGGACGCGCCTGAAGCTTTCTTT,CASSVTGDAPEAFF,TRBJ1-1,.,TRBD1,TRBV9
TGTGCCACCAGCAGAGAGAGGGATGACAGGGGGCTTGGCTACACCTTC,CATSRERDDRGLGYTF,TRBJ1-2,.,TRBD1,TRBV15
TGTGCCAGCTCACCTGATTCGTACCGGGACCGCAACTACGAGCAGTACTTC,CASSPDSYRDRNYEQYF,TRBJ2-7,.,.,TRBV18
TGTGCCAGCAGCTTAGAGGACAATGAAAAACTGTTTTTT,CASSLEDNEKLFF,TRBJ1-4,.,.,TRBV7-9
TGCGCCAGCAGCCCGAGGGAGGGTCAGGAAAAACTGTTTTTT,CASSPREGQEKLFF,TRBJ1-4,.,.,TRBV4-1
TGTGCCAGCAGTTTAGGTTTCGAAAAACTGTTTTTT,CASSLGFEKLFF,TRBJ1-4,.,.,TRBV28
TGTGCCAGCAGCGGCCCCCGGACAGGGTCGAACACTGAAGCTTTCTTT,CASSGPRTGSNTEAFF,TRBJ1-1,.,TRBD1,TRBV9
TGCAGCGTTATGGTGAACACTGAAGCTTTCTTT,CSVMVNTEAFF,TRBJ1-1,.,.,TRBV29-1
TGTGCCAGCAGCTTGGTGGGCAGGCAAATCTACGAGCAGTACTTC,CASSLVGRQIYEQYF,TRBJ2-7,.,.,TRBV5-6
TGTGCCAGCATACCATACAGGGCTCGCAATCAGCCCCAGCATTTT,CASIPYRARNQPQHF,TRBJ1-5,.,.,TRBV5-8
TGTGCCAGCGGTGGGGGGGACATGAACACTGAAGCTTTCTTT,CASGGGDMNTEAFF,TRBJ1-1,.,.,TRBV7-9